This is a list of T cell receptor beta chains from one sample in a study of cytotoxic CD8 clonotypes in ibrutinib-treated CLL. The repertoire was sequenced with immunoSEQ multiplex PCR; TCRdb's copy has only in-frame clones and lacks some. Among approximately 200,000 clones listed, over 60% were seen once. Material: PBMCs, obtained after 24 months of ibrutinib treatment. The origin of the receptors is a human donor with chronic lymphocytic leukemia. Each CDR3 is given with its conserved first and last residue. D genes are given only for firm matches. The listing skips clone size in some rows; elsewhere it reads once, few, many or a size class.

J gene,CDR3 length,clone size,V gene,D gene,CDR3 DNA,CDR3 protein
TRBJ1-1,15,once,TRBV10-3,TRBD1,TGTGCCATCAGTGAGACAGGGGTCGGGAACACTGAAGCTTTCTTT,CAISETGVGNTEAFF
TRBJ2-4,15,.,TRBV11-2,.,TGTGCCAGCAGCCCCTCACCGGGCCCCAAAAACATTCAGTACTTC,CASSPSPGPKNIQYF
TRBJ2-7,15,.,TRBV7-2,TRBD1,TGTGCCAGCAGCTTAGATTTCGGGACAGGCTACGAGCAGTACTTC,CASSLDFGTGYEQYF
TRBJ2-7,16,.,TRBV11-2,.,TGTGCCAGCAGCTTAGCTCGGCAGGACCTCTCCTACGAGCAGTACTTC,CASSLARQDLSYEQYF
TRBJ2-2,17,.,TRBV6-4,TRBD2,TGTGCCAGCAGTCGAGAACTAGCGGGAGCGAACACCGGGGAGCTGTTTTTT,CASSRELAGANTGELFF
TRBJ2-7,16,.,TRBV30,TRBD1,TGTGCCTGGAGTAAGGGAATTTCGGGACAGGGTAGCGAGCAGTACTTC,CAWSKGISGQGSEQYF
TRBJ1-1,15,.,TRBV6-5,TRBD1,TGTGCCAGCAGTCCGCAGGGGGCGCGTATATTGATGGCTTTCTTT,CASSPQGARILMAFF
TRBJ2-4,8,.,TRBV12-2,.,TGTGCAAGTCGCTCCCCGTACTTC,CASRSPYF
TRBJ1-2,14,few,TRBV7-9,.,TGTGCCAGCAGCTTAAACAAACTGGTCTATGGCTACACCTTC,CASSLNKLVYGYTF
TRBJ1-3,15,few,TRBV4-2,.,TGTGCCAGCAGCCACGATCTTAGCTCTGGAAACACCATATATTTT,CASSHDLSSGNTIYF
TRBJ1-5,14,.,TRBV25-1,.,TGTGCCAGCAGTGTGGGGAATAGCAATCAGCCCCAGCATTTT,CASSVGNSNQPQHF
TRBJ2-2,11,.,TRBV6-6,.,TGTGCCAGCACCGGGACCGGGGAGCTGTTTTTT,CASTGTGELFF
TRBJ1-2,13,few,TRBV27,.,TGTGCCAGCAGTAAACCGGGACACTATGGCTACACCTTC,CASSKPGHYGYTF
TRBJ1-2,16,.,TRBV6-5,TRBD1,TGTGCCAGCAGTTACTCAAACAGGGGGCCGGGCTATGGCTACACCTTC,CASSYSNRGPGYGYTF
TRBJ2-7,15,.,TRBV7-2,TRBD2,TGTGCCAGCAGCACATCCGGGACTAGCGGGTACGAGCAGTACTTC,CASSTSGTSGYEQYF
TRBJ1-5,13,once,TRBV19,.,TGTGCCAGTAGTGTGTCACAGAACGTGGGCCAGCATTTT,CASSVSQNVGQHF
TRBJ1-5,14,few,TRBV30,.,TGTGCCTGGAGCACAGGGTCGAGCAATCAGCCCCAGCATTTT,CAWSTGSSNQPQHF
TRBJ2-5,18,.,TRBV5-6,TRBD2,TGTGCCAGCAGCGGAACGAGGGTGGGTAGCGGGAGGGGCGAGACCCAGTACTTC,CASSGTRVGSGRGETQYF
TRBJ2-7,15,.,TRBV15,.,TGTGCCACCAGCAGAGATCTGGCAGGAGGGGACGAGCAGTACTTC,CATSRDLAGGDEQYF
TRBJ2-7,14,few,TRBV6-6,TRBD1,TGTGCCAGCAGTTACTCGCAGGGGGCCTACGAGCAGTACTTC,CASSYSQGAYEQYF
TRBJ2-5,13,few,TRBV7-9,.,TGTGCCAGCAGAAACCCACAAAAAGAGACCCAGTACTTC,CASRNPQKETQYF
TRBJ2-5,15,.,TRBV4-1,.,TGCGCCAGCACCCCGCTTGCGGACCCAAGAGAGACCCAGTACTTC,CASTPLADPRETQYF
TRBJ1-2,13,.,TRBV4-3,TRBD1,TGCGCCAGCAGCCAGACAGGGGGCTATGGCTACACCTTC,CASSQTGGYGYTF
TRBJ2-1,13,.,TRBV10-3,TRBD2,TGTGCCATCGGGCGGGAGTTTTACAATGAGCAGTTCTTC,CAIGREFYNEQFF
TRBJ2-1,13,.,TRBV7-9,.,TGTGCCAGCAGCGGAGGGAGGAGGCCTGAGCAGTTCTTC,CASSGGRRPEQFF
TRBJ2-5,14,.,TRBV6-6,.,TGTGCCAGCAGCGGCGGGGCCGTAACAGAGACCCAGTACTTC,CASSGGAVTETQYF
TRBJ1-1,14,few,TRBV28,.,TGTGCCAGCAGTTTACATGGGGGATACACTGAAGCTTTCTTT,CASSLHGGYTEAFF
TRBJ2-3,17,few,TRBV7-9,TRBD2,TGTGCCAGCAGCTTAGTCGGCGGGAGGGCCGAAACAGATACGCAGTATTTT,CASSLVGGRAETDTQYF
TRBJ1-2,17,.,TRBV7-9,.,TGTGCCAGCAGCTTTTCCAACCCCCTAGGCAGGGCCTATGGCTACACCTTC,CASSFSNPLGRAYGYTF
TRBJ2-7,15,.,TRBV30,.,TGTGCCTGGAGTGTAATGGGGTCCCTCTCCTACGAGCAGTACTTC,CAWSVMGSLSYEQYF
TRBJ2-7,16,.,TRBV5-1,TRBD2,TGCGCCAGCAGCTTACGGGCTAGCGGGATGGGCTACGAGCAGTACTTC,CASSLRASGMGYEQYF
TRBJ2-7,14,few,TRBV6-5,TRBD2,TGTGCCAGCAGTTTATCTAGCGGGAGGAGCGAGCAGTACTTC,CASSLSSGRSEQYF
TRBJ2-7,11,.,TRBV11-2,.,TGTGCCAGCAGCCATGGCTACGAGCAGTACTTC,CASSHGYEQYF
TRBJ2-1,17,.,TRBV4-1,TRBD2,TGCGCCAGCAGCCACCTAGCGGGAGGGCCCTCCTACAATGAGCAGTTCTTC,CASSHLAGGPSYNEQFF
TRBJ1-1,13,.,TRBV11-2,TRBD1,TGTGCCAGCAGGGGACAGTTGAACACTGAAGCTTTCTTT,CASRGQLNTEAFF
TRBJ2-7,14,.,TRBV5-1,TRBD2,TGCGCCAGCAGAATAACTAGCGGAACGTACGAGCAGTACTTC,CASRITSGTYEQYF